A few counts support the clone carrying this T cell receptor (beta chain). V was cut by 6 bases and J by 1 base, with 12 bases left in between. The germline gives CDR1 MGHRA, CDR2 YSYEKL. This CDR3 spans 14 amino acids. Expressed TCRB transcripts were sequenced, since all the RNA that had been isolated was reverse transcribed. The data were produced by immunoSEQ multiplex PCR, yet TCRdb's version contains in-frame clones alone and is incomplete. The profile covers under 550,000 clones, with 9.5% to 12% appearing a single time and around 0.05% taken by the ten largest. This specimen belongs to a study of beta chain features in type 1 diabetes.

This chain uses TRBV4-1 with TRBJ2-5; D gene ambiguous. Sequencing used naive CD4+ T cells from blood. The sequence derives from a woman under 30 in good health. The DNA of the CDR3 is TGCGCCAGCAGTGTCTTTTGGACCCAAGAGACCCAGTACTTC. This codes for CASSVFWTQETQYF.